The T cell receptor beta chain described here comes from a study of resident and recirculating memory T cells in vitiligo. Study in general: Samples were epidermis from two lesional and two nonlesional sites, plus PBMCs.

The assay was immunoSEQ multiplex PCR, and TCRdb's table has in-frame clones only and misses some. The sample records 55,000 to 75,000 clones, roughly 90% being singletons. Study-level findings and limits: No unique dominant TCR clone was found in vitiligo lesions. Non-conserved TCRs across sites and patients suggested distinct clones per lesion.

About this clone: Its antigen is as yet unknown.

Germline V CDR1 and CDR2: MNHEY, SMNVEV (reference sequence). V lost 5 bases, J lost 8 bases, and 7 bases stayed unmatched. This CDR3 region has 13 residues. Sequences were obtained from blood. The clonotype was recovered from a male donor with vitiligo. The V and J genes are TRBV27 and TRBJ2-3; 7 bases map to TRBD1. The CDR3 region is CASSQTGFGTQYF. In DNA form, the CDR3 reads TGTGCCAGCAGTCAGACAGGGTTTGGTACGCAGTATTTT.